This entry is about one T cell receptor (beta chain). Its antigen is still unknown. CD8 cells regarded as naive lacked CD45RO, were positively chosen for CCR7, and omitted terminally differentiated effector memory CD45RA+ cells. These data originate in a study of shared clonotypes between healthy human individuals. Overall study results and limits: Clonotype sharing among the donors was expected to vary with sequencing depth.

TCRdb's table, derived via immunoSEQ multiplex PCR, lists solely in-frame clones and lacks some. The table lists approximately 2,000,000 clones, 90% to 95% of them singletons. The germline V and J ends were trimmed by 3 bases and 4 bases, with 13 bases remaining between them. This CDR3 region has 14 residues. CDR1 and CDR2 from the germline V gene are SGDLS and YYNGEE. J is TRBJ1-2 and V is TRBV9; D gene ambiguous. Sequenced input: naive CD8+ T cells from PBMCs. The sequence was collected from a man in his late teens or twenties in good health. Some clones in this sample may be carry-over from other donors' samples. This chain's CDR3 is CASSDRDSGYGYTF. The CDR3 nucleotides are TGTGCCAGCAGCGATCGAGACTCGGGCTATGGCTACACCTTC.